Each of the 26 T cell receptor beta chains below was sequenced from the same sample in a study of blood T cell repertoires in COVID-19. Clones were read by immunoSEQ multiplex PCR, and TCRdb kept only the in-frame ones, dropping some. This sample has 250,000 to 350,000 clones, with roughly 85% found just once. The sequencing input was peripheral blood. These receptors originate from a young woman with active or convalescent COVID-19.

The chain uses TRBV27 and TRBJ2-7; 7 bases line up with TRBD1. This CDR3 has 14 amino acids. Germline V gene sequence: CDR1 MNHEY, CDR2 SMNVEV (reference sequence). V was pared by 3 bases and J by 6 bases, with 8 bases of the junction left unmatched. The CDR3 sequence: CASSFHRQGSEQYF. The CDR3 bases are TGTGCCAGCAGTTTCCATCGACAGGGTAGCGAGCAGTACTTC.

This clone has more than one count but fewer than ten. V gene TRBV19 combines with J gene TRBJ1-2; TRBD1 aligns across 11 bases. The germline CDR1 and CDR2 sequences are LNHDA and SQIVND (reference sequence). V trimming: 5 bases; J trimming: 4 bases; junction bases outside the gene matches: 3. This CDR3 contains 14 residues. The CDR3 sequence: CASSPGQGVYGYTF. The CDR3 DNA sequence: TGTGCCAGTAGTCCGGGACAGGGGGTCTATGGCTACACCTTC.

The V call is TRBV7-2, the J call TRBJ2-5, with a tentative D call TRBD2 (7 bases). This CDR3 region has 13 residues. Germline V lookup: CDR1 SGHTA, CDR2 FQGNSA. Trimming removed 5 bases from V and 3 bases from J, with 10 bases in between. The CDR3 coding sequence is TGTGCCAGCAGCCGAGGGGGGGAAGAGACCCAGTACTTC. Its translation: CASSRGGEETQYF.

The rearrangement joins TRBV29-1 to TRBJ1-1; possible D gene TRBD1, 5 bases. CDR3 length: 13 residues. The germline V gene encodes CDR1 SQVTM and CDR2 ANQGSEA. V was clipped by 7 bases and J by 1 base, with 13 bases between them. The CDR3, as DNA: TGCAGCGCCCCAGGGTCCGGGAACACTGAAGCTTTCTTT. Translating it yields CSAPGSGNTEAFF.

The V call is TRBV30, the J call TRBJ1-2; 7 bases match TRBD1. Trimming at V came to 0 bases and at J to 6 bases, leaving 4 bases not matched to a gene. The germline V gene has CDR1 GTSNPN and CDR2 SVGIG (reference sequence). CDR3 length: 13 amino acids. This chain's CDR3 is CAWSVRQGHGYTF. CDR3 in DNA: TGTGCCTGGAGTGTTCGACAGGGCCATGGCTACACCTTC.

The chain links TRBV5-1 to TRBJ2-3; TRBD1 might be the D (5 bases). This CDR3 region has 14 residues. The germline V and J ends were trimmed by 3 bases and 4 bases, with 12 bases remaining between them. CDR1 and CDR2 (germline): SGHRS, YFSETQ. CDR3 DNA sequence: TGCGCCAGCAGCTCCCAATCAGGGCCAGATACGCAGTATTTT. It specifies CASSSQSGPDTQYF.

A remark on this clone: Other DNA variants within this sample encode the same CDR3. This rearrangement joins TRBV5-1 to TRBJ2-1; TRBD2 matches 11 bases. Germline V lookup: CDR1 SGHRS, CDR2 YFSETQ. The CDR3 consists of 15 residues. Trimming removed 0 bases from V and 4 bases from J; junction bases left unmatched: 0. The chain's CDR3 is CASSLVAGGYNEQFF. The CDR3 coding sequence is TGCGCCAGCAGCTTGGTAGCGGGGGGGTACAATGAGCAGTTCTTC. The full variable domain, rest sourced from reference TRBV5-1 and TRBJ2-1, is KAGVTQTPRYLIKTRGQQVTLSCSPISGHRSVSWYQQTPGQGLQFLFEYFSETQRNKGNFPGRFSGRQFSNSRSEMNVSTLELGDSALYLCASSLVAGGYNEQFFGPGTRLTVL.

CDR3 bases: TGTGCCAGCAGTCGACAGGGGGCGCGAGGCTACACCTTC. Translation: CASSRQGARGYTF. The chain links TRBV7-9 to TRBJ1-2; 10 bases line up with TRBD1. CDR3 length: 13 residues. Germline CDR1 reads SEHNR; CDR2 reads FQNEAQ (reference sequence). Trimming took 6 bases from V and 8 from J; bases not matched to a gene: 6.

The chain has TRBV3-1 (or the pseudogene TRBV3-2) and TRBJ1-2; D gene uncertain. There are 16 residues in the CDR3. V lost 1 base to trimming and J lost 6 bases, with 18 bases between them. Germline loops: CDR1 LGHDT, CDR2 YNNKEL (reference sequence). DNA for the CDR3: TGTGCCAGCAGCCAAGTCGGCGGGCCGCAAGGAGATGGCTACACCTTC. It specifies CASSQVGGPQGDGYTF.

The chain combines TRBV29-1 with TRBJ1-6, with 8 bases identical to TRBD1. The ends lost 5 bases at V and 6 bases at J; junction bases unmatched: 3. The CDR3 totals 13 residues. The germline gives CDR1 SQVTM, CDR2 ANQGSEA. Here the CDR3 reads CSVIQGVNSPLHF. Written as DNA, the CDR3 is TGCAGCGTTATACAGGGGGTTAATTCACCCCTCCACTTT.

The genes are TRBV4-3 and TRBJ1-2, with TRBD1 matching 7 bases. The V segment lost 3 bases and the J segment 8 bases; nucleotides outside the gene matches: 12. This CDR3 has 15 amino acids. Germline CDR1 and CDR2: LGHNA and YSLEER. The CDR3 coding sequence is TGCGCCAGCAGCCAGGACCTTCTATCAGGGGGAGGCTACACCTTC. Translating gives CASSQDLLSGGGYTF.

CDR3 nucleotides: TGTGCCACAGGGGCTGGAAGTAGCAATCAGCCCCAGCATTTT. This encodes CATGAGSSNQPQHF. The chain is built from TRBV24-1 and TRBJ1-5; tentatively, D is TRBD1 (5 bases). This CDR3 contains 14 residues. V lost 10 bases and J 0 bases, leaving 12 bases between the germline ends. In germline, CDR1 is KGHDR, CDR2 SFDVKD.

This chain links TRBV6-4 with TRBJ2-3; D call uncertain. Germline V gene lookup returns CDR1 MRHNA and CDR2 SNTAGT. The CDR3 has 12 amino acids. The ends were cut back, 0 bases at V and 4 bases at J, with 2 bases in the middle. CDR3 region: CASSDSSDTQYF. In DNA, the CDR3 is TGTGCCAGCAGTGACTCCTCAGATACGCAGTATTTT.

The chain joins TRBV6-2 or TRBV6-3 to TRBJ2-7, with a weak D call TRBD2 (5 bases). Germline values: CDR1 MNHEY, CDR2 SVGEGT. V lost 2 bases and J 10 bases, leaving 12 bases between the germline ends. The CDR3 runs 12 residues. CDR3 protein: CASSYTGSAQYF. The CDR3 nucleotides are TGTGCCAGCAGTTACACGGGGTCCGCCCAGTACTTC.

The chain joins TRBV7-2 to TRBJ1-5; possibly TRBD1 for D (5 bases). The V end lost 3 bases, the J end lost 6 bases, and 27 bases lay between the germline ends. The CDR3 length is 19 residues. The germline V gene encodes CDR1 SGHTA and CDR2 FQGNSA. CDR3 residues: CASSFAPPRQTLHGQPQHF. DNA for the CDR3: TGTGCCAGCAGCTTTGCACCTCCCAGACAGACTCTCCACGGTCAGCCCCAGCATTTT.

This clone appeared a single time. The rearrangement joins TRBV24-1 to TRBJ1-2; D is possibly TRBD1 (6 bases). This CDR3 is 13 amino acids long. The ends were cut back, 4 bases at V and 4 bases at J, with 9 bases in the middle. Looked up from germline, CDR1 is KGHDR and CDR2 is SFDVKD. In DNA, the CDR3 is TGTGCCACCAGTGACCTACAGGGCTATGGCTACACCTTC. Amino acid sequence: CATSDLQGYGYTF.

The V gene is TRBV2, the J gene TRBJ1-6, with D possibly being TRBD1 (5 bases). V gave up 8 bases and J gave up 7 bases, with 15 bases separating them. Per the germline V gene, CDR1 is SNHLY and CDR2 is FYNNEI. This CDR3 comprises 14 residues. The CDR3 DNA reads TGTGCCAGCGCCAACAAGGGGCGGAATTCACCCCTCCACTTT. This codes for CASANKGRNSPLHF.

The gene calls are TRBV7-9 and TRBJ2-3, with 9 bases lining up with TRBD2. V lost 1 base and J lost 0; bases outside the gene matches: 2. The CDR3 consists of 16 residues. CDR1 and CDR2 from the germline V gene are SEHNR and FQNEAQ (reference sequence). CDR3 coding DNA: TGTGCCAGCAGCTTAGTTAGCGGGGGTAGCACAGATACGCAGTATTTT. Translating gives CASSLVSGGSTDTQYF.

The table lists this clone with a few counts. This chain joins TRBV5-6 and TRBJ2-1, with 7 positions matching TRBD2. The V gene end was trimmed by 2 bases and the J gene end by 0 bases; junction bases not matched to a gene: 5. Germline CDR1 is SGHDT and CDR2 is YYEEEE. The CDR3 is made up of 16 amino acids. The CDR3 coding sequence is TGTGCCAGCAGCTTTAGCGGGCGGAGCTCCTACAATGAGCAGTTCTTC. Protein: CASSFSGRSSYNEQFF.

The chain combines TRBV28 with TRBJ2-5; the D gene is possibly TRBD2 (5 bases). The CDR3 is 15 residues long. The germline V gene has CDR1 MDHEN and CDR2 SYDVKM. Trimming shortened V by 0 bases and J by 5 bases, and 13 bases separated the two germline ends. The CDR3 protein is CASSLWQRERETQYF. The CDR3 nucleotides read TGTGCCAGCAGTTTATGGCAAAGGGAGAGGGAGACCCAGTACTTC.

The chain employs TRBV12-3 or TRBV12-4 and TRBJ2-1; D is possibly TRBD1 (6 bases). The CDR3 runs to 13 residues. V was trimmed by 1 base and J by 14 bases, leaving 15 bases between them. The CDR3 DNA reads as TGTGCCAGCAGTTTAGGCAGGGGAACGGATAAGTTCTTC. Its protein is CASSLGRGTDKFF.

The genes are TRBV10-3 and TRBJ2-7, with 10 bases identical to TRBD2. The trim removed 0 bases at V and 0 bases at J, leaving 5 bases unmatched. CDR1 ENHRY and CDR2 SYGVKD come from the germline V gene. The CDR3 is 17 residues long. The CDR3: CAISESPAGGSSYEQYF. DNA for the CDR3: TGTGCCATCAGTGAGTCGCCAGCGGGGGGGAGCTCCTACGAGCAGTACTTC.

The rearrangement links TRBV9 to TRBJ1-1; D is ambiguous. The CDR3 runs to 15 residues. From germline, CDR1 is SGDLS and CDR2 YYNGEE. The V and J ends lost 4 bases and 5 bases respectively, with 18 bases between them. The CDR3 here is CASSPSGNIGTEAFF. Written as DNA, the CDR3 is TGTGCCAGCAGCCCTTCCGGGAACATAGGAACTGAAGCTTTCTTT.

The gene calls are TRBV5-4 and TRBJ2-3; D perhaps matches TRBD2 (6 bases). V gave up 2 bases and J gave up 4 bases, with 17 bases separating them. The CDR3 extends over 16 amino acids. Germline assignment: CDR1 SGHNT and CDR2 YYREEE (reference sequence). CDR3 region: CASSLGGAAGADTQYF. CDR3 coding DNA: TGTGCCAGCAGCTTAGGCGGGGCGGCGGGCGCAGATACGCAGTATTTT.

This chain's CDR3 is CASSPLQGLEFF. The CDR3, as DNA: TGTGCCAGCTCACCATTACAGGGCTTAGAGTTCTTC. This chain links TRBV18 with TRBJ2-1, with D perhaps TRBD1 (6 bases). V was pared by 2 bases and J by 14 bases, with 13 bases between. Per the germline V gene, CDR1 is KGHSH and CDR2 is LQKENI. The CDR3 totals 12 residues.

The chain recombines TRBV6-2 or TRBV6-3 with TRBJ1-3; 8 bases fit TRBD1. Germline CDR1 and CDR2: MNHEY and SVGEGT. This CDR3 comprises 17 residues. V was pared by 4 bases and J by 0 bases, with 8 bases of the junction left unmatched. The CDR3: CASSFAGGFFSGNTIYF. As DNA, the CDR3 is TGTGCCAGCAGTTTTGCAGGGGGCTTCTTCTCTGGAAACACCATATATTTT.